This T cell receptor (beta chain) was obtained from a study of T cells in localized non-small cell lung cancer. Findings of the study overall: Appearance in adjacent lung was seen for a median approximately 59 of the top 100 tumor clones. In uninvolved adjacent lung, T cell clonality reached its highest value, exceeding tumor.

Profiled with immunoSEQ multiplex PCR; TCRdb holds only in-frame clones, not every one. The data show around 130,000 clones, roughly 90% seen once. V dropped 4 bases and J dropped 5; count of bases not matched to a gene: 7. The CDR3 contains 14 residues. Germline CDR1 is MGHRA and CDR2 is YSYEKL. As to this clone: Its matching antigen is unknown.

The receptor was derived from a female donor older than 55 with stage I lung adenocarcinoma. Source: peripheral blood, taken before any cancer treatment. This sequence joins TRBV4-1 and TRBJ1-1; 7 bases are shared with TRBD1. The CDR3 here is CASSRPTGLTEAFF. Written as DNA, the CDR3 is TGCGCCAGCAGCCGTCCGACAGGGTTGACTGAAGCTTTCTTT.